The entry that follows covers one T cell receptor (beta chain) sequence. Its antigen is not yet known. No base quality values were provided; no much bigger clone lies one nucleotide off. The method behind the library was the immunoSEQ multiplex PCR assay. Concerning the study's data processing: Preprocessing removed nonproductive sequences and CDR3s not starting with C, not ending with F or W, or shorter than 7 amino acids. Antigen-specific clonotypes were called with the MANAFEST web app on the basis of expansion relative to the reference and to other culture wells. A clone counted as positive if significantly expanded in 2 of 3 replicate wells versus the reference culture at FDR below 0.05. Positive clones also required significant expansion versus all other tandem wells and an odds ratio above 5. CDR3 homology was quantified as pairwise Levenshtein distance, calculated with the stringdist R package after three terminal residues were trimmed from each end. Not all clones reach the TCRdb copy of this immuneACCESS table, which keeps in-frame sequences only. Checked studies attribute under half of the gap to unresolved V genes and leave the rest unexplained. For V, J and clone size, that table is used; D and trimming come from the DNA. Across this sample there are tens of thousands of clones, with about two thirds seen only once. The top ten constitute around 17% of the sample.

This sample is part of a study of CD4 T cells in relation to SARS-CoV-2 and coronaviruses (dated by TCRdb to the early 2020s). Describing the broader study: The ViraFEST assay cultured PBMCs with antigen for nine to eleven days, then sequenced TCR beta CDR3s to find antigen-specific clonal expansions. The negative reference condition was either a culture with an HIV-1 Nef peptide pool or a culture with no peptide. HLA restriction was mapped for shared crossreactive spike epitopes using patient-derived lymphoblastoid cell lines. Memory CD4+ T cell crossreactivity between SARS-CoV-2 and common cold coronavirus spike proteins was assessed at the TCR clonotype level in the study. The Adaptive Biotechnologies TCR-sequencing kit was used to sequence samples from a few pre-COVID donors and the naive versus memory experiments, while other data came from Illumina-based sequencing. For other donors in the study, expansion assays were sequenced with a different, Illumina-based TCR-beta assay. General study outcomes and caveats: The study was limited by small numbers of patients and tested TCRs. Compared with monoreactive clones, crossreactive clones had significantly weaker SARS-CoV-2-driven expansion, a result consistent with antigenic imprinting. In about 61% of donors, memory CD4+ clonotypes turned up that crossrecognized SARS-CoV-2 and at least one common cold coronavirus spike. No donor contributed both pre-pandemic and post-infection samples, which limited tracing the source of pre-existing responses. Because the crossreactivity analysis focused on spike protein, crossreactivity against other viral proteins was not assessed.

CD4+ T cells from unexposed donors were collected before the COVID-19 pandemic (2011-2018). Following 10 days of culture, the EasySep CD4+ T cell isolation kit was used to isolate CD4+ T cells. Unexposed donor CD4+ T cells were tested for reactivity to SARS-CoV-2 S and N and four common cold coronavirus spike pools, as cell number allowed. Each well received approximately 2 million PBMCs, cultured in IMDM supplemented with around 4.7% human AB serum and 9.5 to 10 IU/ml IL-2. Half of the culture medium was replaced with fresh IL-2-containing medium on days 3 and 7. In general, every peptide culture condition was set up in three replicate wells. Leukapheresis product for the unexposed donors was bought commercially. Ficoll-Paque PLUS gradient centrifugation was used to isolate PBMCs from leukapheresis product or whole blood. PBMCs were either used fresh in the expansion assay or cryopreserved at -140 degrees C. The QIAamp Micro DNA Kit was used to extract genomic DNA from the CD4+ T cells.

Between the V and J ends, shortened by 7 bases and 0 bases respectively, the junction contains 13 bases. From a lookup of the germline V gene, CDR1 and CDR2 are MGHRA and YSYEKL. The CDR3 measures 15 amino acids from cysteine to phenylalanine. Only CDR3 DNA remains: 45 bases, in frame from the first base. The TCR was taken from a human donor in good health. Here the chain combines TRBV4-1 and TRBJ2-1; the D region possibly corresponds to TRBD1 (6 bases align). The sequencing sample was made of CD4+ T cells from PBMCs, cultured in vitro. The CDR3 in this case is CASTITGSSYNEQFF. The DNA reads TGCGCCAGCACCATCACAGGGTCCTCCTACAATGAGCAGTTCTTC.